This note documents a single TCR beta chain sequence. Its matching antigen is unknown. This entry belongs to a study of cytomegalovirus exposure and HLA in healthy donors. Whole-study context: Ancestry clustering placed more than 65% of roughly 410 genotyped donors in the Caucasian-associated cluster.

Unmatched junction bases numbered 12, after V lost 5 bases and J lost 9 bases. CDR3 length: 16 amino acids. Germline V gives CDR1 MDHEN, CDR2 SYDVKM. Amplification used 60 Vbeta primers and 13 Jbeta primers. TCRdb keeps only in-frame clones here, not all; method: immunoSEQ multiplex PCR. The data hold about 160,000 clones, with 80% to 85% observed a single time. Study-wide results and limits: In an earlier analysis, most TCR beta V segments were productive about 90% or about 30% of the time. TCR beta sequences reportedly predicted the HLA-A and HLA-B alleles of most subjects accurately.

The sample taken for sequencing was PBMCs. The chain joins TRBV28 to TRBJ1-6; 8 bases are a match to TRBD1. This sequence originates from a man aged 45-60 years in good health and CMV-seropositive. CDR3 region: CASSRQTQGARSPLHF. In DNA form, the CDR3 reads TGTGCCAGCAGTCGCCAAACTCAGGGGGCACGTTCACCCCTCCACTTT.